These 3 T cell receptor beta chains were sequenced from one sample in a study of T cell responses to AZD1222 COVID-19 vaccine listed by TCRdb under 2021. Libraries were constructed by the immunoSEQ multiplex PCR assay. Here the immuneACCESS table is served through TCRdb, limited to in-frame sequences with V and J called. Missing clones are a known gap in these copies; in checked studies unresolved V genes cover under half, and the rest lacks a known reason. This sample has about 130,000 clones in its table, and 88% of those were observed once. 4.4% of the sample belongs to the ten largest clones. Sample time point, as interpreted from the label and publication: baseline before first vaccination. Sequencing was performed on peripheral blood, taken on day 0 of AZD1222 vaccination. These receptors all stem from an adult in good health.

In DNA, the CDR3 is TGTGCCACCAGTGATCCCGGACAGGGGCTGGGGGAGCAGTACTTC. This gives the protein CATSDPGQGLGEQYF. This chain connects TRBV24-1 to TRBJ2-7, with 9 bases aligning to TRBD1. This CDR3 has 15 amino acids. Looked up from germline, CDR1 is KGHDR and CDR2 is SFDVKD. Losses at the gene ends were 3 bases for V and 7 bases for J; bases not matched to a gene: 9.

The rearrangement links TRBV29-1 to TRBJ1-1; TRBD1 is a possible D gene (5 bases). The CDR3 spans 13 residues. From germline, CDR1 is SQVTM and CDR2 ANQGSEA. The CDR3 DNA is TGCGCCTTCGGGCGAGGGGCGAACACTGAAGCTTTCTTT. Translating gives CAFGRGANTEAFF.

The chain uses TRBV12-3 or TRBV12-4 and TRBJ2-7; TRBD1 agrees at 7 bases. The CDR3 consists of 12 residues. Trimming at V came to 6 bases and at J to 8 bases, leaving 7 bases not matched to a gene. The CDR3 DNA is TGTGCCAGCAGCCCCGGGACAGTCAAGCAGTACTTC. Translating gives CASSPGTVKQYF.